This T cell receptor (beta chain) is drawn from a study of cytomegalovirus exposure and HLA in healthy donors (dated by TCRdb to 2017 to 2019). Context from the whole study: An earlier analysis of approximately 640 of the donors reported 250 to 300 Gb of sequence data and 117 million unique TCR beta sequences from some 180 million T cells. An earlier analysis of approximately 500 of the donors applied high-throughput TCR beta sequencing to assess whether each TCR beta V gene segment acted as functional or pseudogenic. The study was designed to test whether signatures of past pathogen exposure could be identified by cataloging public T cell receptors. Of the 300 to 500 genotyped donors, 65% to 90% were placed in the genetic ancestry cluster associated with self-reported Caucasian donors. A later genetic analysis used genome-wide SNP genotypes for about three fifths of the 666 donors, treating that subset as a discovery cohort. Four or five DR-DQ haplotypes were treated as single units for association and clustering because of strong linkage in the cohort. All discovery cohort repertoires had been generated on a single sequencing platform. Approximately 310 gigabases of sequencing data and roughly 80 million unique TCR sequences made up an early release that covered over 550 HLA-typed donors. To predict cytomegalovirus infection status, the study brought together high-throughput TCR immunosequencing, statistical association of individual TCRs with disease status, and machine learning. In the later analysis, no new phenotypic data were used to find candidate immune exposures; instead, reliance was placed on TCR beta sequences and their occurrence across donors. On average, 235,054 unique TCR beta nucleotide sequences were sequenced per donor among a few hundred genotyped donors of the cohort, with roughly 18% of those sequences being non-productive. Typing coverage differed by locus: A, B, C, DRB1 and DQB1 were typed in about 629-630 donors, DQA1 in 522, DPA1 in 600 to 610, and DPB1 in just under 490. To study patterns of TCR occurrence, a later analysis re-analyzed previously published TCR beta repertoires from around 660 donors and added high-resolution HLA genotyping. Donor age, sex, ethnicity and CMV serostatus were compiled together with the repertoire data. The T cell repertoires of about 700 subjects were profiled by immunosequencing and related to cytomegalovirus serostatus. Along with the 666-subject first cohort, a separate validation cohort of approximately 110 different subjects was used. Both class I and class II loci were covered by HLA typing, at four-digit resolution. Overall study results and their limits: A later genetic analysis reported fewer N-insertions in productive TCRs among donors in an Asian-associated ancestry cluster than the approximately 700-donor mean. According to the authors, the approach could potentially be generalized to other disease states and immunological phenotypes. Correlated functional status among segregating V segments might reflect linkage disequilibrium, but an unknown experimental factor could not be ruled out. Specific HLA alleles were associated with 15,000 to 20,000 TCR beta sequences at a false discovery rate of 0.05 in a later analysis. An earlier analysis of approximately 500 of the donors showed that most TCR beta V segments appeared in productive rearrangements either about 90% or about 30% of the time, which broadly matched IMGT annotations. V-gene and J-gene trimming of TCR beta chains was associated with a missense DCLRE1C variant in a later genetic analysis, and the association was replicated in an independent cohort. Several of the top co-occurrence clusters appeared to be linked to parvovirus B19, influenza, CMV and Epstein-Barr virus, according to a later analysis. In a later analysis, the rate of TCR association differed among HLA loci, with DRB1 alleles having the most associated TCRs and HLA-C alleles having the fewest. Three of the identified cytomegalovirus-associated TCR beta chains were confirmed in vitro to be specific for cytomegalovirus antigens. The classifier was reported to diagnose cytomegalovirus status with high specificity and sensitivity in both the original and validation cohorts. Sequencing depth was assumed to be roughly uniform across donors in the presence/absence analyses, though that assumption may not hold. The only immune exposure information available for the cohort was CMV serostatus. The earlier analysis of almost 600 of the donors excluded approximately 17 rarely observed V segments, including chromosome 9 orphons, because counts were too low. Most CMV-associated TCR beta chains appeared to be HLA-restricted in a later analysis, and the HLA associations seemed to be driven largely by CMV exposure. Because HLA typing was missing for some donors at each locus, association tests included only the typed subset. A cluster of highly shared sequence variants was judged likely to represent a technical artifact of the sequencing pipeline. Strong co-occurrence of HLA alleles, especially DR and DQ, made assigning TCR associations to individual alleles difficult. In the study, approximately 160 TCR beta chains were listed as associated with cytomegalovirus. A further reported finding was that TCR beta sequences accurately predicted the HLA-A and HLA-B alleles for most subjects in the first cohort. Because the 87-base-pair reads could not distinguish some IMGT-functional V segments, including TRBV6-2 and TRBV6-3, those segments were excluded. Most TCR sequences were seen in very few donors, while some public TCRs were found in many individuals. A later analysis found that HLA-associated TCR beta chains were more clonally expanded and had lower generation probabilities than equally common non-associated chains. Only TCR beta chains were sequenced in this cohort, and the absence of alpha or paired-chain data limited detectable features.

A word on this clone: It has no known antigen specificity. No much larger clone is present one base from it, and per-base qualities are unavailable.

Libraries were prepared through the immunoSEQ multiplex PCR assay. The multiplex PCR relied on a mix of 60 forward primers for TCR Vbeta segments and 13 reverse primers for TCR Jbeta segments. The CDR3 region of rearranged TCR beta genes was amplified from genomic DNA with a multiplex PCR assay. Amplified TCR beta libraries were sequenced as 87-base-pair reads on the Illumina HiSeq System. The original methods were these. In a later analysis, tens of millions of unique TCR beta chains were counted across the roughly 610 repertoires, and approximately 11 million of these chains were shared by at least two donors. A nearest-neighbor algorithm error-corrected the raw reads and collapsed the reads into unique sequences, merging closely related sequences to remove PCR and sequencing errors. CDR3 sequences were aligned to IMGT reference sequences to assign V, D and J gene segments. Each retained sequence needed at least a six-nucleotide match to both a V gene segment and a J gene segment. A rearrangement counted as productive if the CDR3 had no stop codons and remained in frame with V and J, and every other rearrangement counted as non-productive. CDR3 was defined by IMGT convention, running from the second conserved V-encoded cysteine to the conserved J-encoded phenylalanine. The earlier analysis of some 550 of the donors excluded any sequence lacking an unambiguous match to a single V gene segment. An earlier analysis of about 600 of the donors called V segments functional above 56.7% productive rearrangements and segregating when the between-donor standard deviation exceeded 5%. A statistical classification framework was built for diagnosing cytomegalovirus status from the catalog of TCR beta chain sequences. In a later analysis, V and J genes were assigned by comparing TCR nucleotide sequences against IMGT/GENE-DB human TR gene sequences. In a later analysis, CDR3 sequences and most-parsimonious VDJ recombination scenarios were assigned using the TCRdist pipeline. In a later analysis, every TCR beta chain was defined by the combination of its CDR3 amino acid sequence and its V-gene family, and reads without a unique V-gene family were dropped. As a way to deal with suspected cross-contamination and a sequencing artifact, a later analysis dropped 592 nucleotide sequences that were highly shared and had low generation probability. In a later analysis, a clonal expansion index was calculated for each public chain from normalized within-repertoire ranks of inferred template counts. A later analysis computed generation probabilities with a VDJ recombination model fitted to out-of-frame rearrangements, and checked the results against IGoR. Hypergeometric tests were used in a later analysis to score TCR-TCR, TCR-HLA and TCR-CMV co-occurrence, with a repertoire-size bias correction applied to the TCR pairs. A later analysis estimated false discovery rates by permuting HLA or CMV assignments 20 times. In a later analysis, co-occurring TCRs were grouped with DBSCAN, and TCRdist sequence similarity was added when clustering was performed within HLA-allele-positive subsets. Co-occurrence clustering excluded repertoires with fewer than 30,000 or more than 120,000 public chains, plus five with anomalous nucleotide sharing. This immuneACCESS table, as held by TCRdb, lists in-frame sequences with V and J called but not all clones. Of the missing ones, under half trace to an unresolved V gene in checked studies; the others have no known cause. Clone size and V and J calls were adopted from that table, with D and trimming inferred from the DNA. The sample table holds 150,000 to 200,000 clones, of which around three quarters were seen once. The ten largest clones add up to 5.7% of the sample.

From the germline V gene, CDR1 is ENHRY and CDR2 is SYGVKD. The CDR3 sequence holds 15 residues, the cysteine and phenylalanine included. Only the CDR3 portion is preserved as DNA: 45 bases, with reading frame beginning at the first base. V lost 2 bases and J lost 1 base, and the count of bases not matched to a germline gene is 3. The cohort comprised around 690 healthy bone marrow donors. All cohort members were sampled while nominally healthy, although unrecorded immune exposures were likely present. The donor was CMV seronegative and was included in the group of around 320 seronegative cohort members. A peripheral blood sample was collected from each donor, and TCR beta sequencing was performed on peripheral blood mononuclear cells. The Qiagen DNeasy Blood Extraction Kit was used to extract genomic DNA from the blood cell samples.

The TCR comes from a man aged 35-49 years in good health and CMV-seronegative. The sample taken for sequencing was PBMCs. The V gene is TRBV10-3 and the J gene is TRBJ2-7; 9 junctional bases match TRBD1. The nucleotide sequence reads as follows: TGTGCCATCAGTGAGCAGGACAGGGGTTCCTACGAGCAGTACTTC. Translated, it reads CAISEQDRGSYEQYF.